Listed here is a single T cell receptor beta chain. What it recognizes is unknown. This record comes from a study of shared clonotypes between healthy human individuals. Overall study: Donor composition was a couple of women and three men, aged 18 to 49.

The V segment lost 5 bases and the J segment 3 bases; nucleotides outside the gene matches: 1. The CDR3 spans 13 residues. Germline V gene lookup returns CDR1 SGHTA and CDR2 FQGTGA. Terminally differentiated effector memory CD45RA+ cells were excluded by CCR7 positive selection of CD45RO-negative cells. Findings and limits, study-wide: Investigators collected only blood, and repertoires in tissues likely differ. In having few donors, the study represented limited genetic and exposure-history diversity. Incompleteness in sorted-subset sequencing, despite large depth, was shown by rarefaction.

Some clones are missing from TCRdb's copy, which holds only in-frame ones; the method was immunoSEQ multiplex PCR. The table records over 2,000,000 clones, 90% to 95% of them present only once. Sequenced input: naive CD8+ T cells from PBMCs. This rearrangement joins TRBV7-3 to TRBJ2-1, with 7 bases that match TRBD2. The sequence was obtained from a man younger than 30 in good health. Some clones in this sample may be carry-over from other donors' samples. The CDR3 DNA is TGTGCCAGCAGCCTAGCGGACTACAATGAGCAGTTCTTC. Translated: CASSLADYNEQFF. Variable domain in full (rest from reference TRBV7-3 and TRBJ2-1): GAGVSQTPSNKVTEKGKYVELRCDPISGHTALYWYRQSLGQGPEFLIYFQGTGAADDSGLPNDRFFAVRPEGSVSTLKIQRTERGDSAVYLCASSLADYNEQFFGPGTRLTVL.